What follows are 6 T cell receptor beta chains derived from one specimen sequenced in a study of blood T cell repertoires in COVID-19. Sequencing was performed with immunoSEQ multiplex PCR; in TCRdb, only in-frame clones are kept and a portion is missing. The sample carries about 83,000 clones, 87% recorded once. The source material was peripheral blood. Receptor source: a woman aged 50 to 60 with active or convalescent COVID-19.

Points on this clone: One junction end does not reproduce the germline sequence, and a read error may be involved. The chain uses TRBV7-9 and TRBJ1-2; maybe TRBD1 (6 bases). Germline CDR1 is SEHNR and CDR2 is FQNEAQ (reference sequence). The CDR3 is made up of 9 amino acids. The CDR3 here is CASSLDSYF. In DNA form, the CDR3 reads TGTGCCAGCAGCTTGGACAGCTACTTC.

The CDR3 loop is CATRPGGSGGYTF. In DNA, the CDR3 is TGTGCCACCAGACCGGGGGGATCGGGTGGCTACACCTTC. This chain connects TRBV15 to TRBJ1-2; D is possibly TRBD1 (5 bases). The CDR3 is 13 residues long. The V gene lost 6 bases and the J gene lost 7 bases, with 15 bases spanning the gap. In germline, CDR1 is LNHNV, CDR2 YYDKDF (reference sequence).

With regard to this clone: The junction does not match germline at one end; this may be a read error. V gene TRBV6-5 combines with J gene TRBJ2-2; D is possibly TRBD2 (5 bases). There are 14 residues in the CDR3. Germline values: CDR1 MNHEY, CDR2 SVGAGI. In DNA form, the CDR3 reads TGCGCAGCGTCAATCCGGGAAAACACCGGGGAGCTGTTTTTT. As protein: CAASIRENTGELFF.

The chain's CDR3 is CASSPRDSSYEQYF. DNA of the CDR3: TGTGCCAGCTCACCCCGGGACAGCTCCTACGAGCAGTACTTC. This chain uses TRBV18 with TRBJ2-7, with TRBD1 identical over 7 bases. J gave up 0 bases and V 3 bases, and 2 bases lay outside the gene matches. Germline V gene data show CDR1 as KGHSH and CDR2 as LQKENI. The CDR3 covers 14 residues. The entire variable domain, with the rest obtained from reference TRBV18 and TRBJ2-7, is as follows: NAGVMQNPRHLVRRRGQEARLRCSPMKGHSHVYWYRQLPEEGLKFMVYLQKENIIDESGMPKERFSAEFPKEGPSILRIQQVVRGDSAAYFCASSPRDSSYEQYFGPGTRLTVT.

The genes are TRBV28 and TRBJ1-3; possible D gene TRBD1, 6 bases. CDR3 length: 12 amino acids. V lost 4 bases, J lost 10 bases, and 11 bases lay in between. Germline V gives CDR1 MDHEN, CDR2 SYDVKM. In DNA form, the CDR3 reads TGTGCCAGCAGTTCCTACAGGGAGACCATATATTTT. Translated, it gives CASSSYRETIYF.

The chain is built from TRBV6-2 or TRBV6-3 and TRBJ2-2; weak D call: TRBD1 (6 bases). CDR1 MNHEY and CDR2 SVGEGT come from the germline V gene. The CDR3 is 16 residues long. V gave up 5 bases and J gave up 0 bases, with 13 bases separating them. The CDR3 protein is CASSQPWTANTGELFF. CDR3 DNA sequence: TGTGCCAGCAGTCAACCGTGGACAGCGAACACCGGGGAGCTGTTTTTT.